The 7 T cell receptor beta chains given below trace back to one sample, sequenced in a study of T-cell memory formation after mild COVID-19. A single record per CDR3 protein comes from TCRdb applying MiXCR to the 5' RACE reads. The sample records about 360,000 distinct CDR3 sequences, 10% to 15% being singletons. Sequenced material: PBMCs or a T cell subset sorted from them (not recorded which). Every receptor here comes from a young man who had mild COVID-19 (a few samples of this study predate the infection). Cell type and time point are not known.

This clonotype was seen ten or more times. The chain has TRBV4-3 and TRBJ1-1, with D uncertain. Germline lookup yields CDR1 LGHNA and CDR2 YSLEER. Trimming shortened V by 0 bases and J by 7 bases, and 15 bases separated the two germline ends. The CDR3 spans 15 residues. CDR3 sequence: CASSQDISGSSEAFF. The CDR3 bases are TGCGCCAGCAGCCAAGATATTTCTGGGAGCAGTGAAGCTTTCTTT.

The chain carries TRBV7-2 and TRBJ2-5, with 9 bases identical to TRBD2. This CDR3 is built from 14 residues. Trimming cost V 7 bases and J 5 bases; bases outside gene matches: 8. Germline CDR1 reads SGHTA; CDR2 reads FQGNSA. The CDR3 spells CASIGTSLGETQYF. The CDR3, as DNA: TGTGCCAGCATAGGGACTAGCTTGGGGGAGACCCAGTACTTC.

This clonotype occurred a few times. J is TRBJ2-1 and V is TRBV20-1; 11 bases agree with TRBD2. The CDR3 loop spans 16 amino acids. Trimming took 3 bases from V and 2 from J; bases not matched to a gene: 6. Germline V gene lookup returns CDR1 DFQATT and CDR2 SNEGSKA (reference sequence). For the CDR3, the DNA is TGCAGTGCTAGGAGCCTAGCGGGGGGAACCTACAATGAGCAGTTCTTC. Its protein product is CSARSLAGGTYNEQFF.

The rearrangement uses TRBV11-2 and TRBJ1-1; 7 positions agree with TRBD1. Germline V gene lookup returns CDR1 SGHAT and CDR2 FQNNGV. The CDR3 has 13 amino acids. Germline trimming cut 3 bases from V and 7 bases from J; bases unmatched to any gene: 5. This chain's CDR3 is CASSLHRDSEAFF. Here the CDR3 DNA reads TGTGCCAGCAGCTTGCACCGGGACAGTGAAGCTTTCTTT.

This clonotype was found many times. The junction departs from germline at one end; a sequencing error may be responsible. The rearrangement joins TRBV30 to TRBJ2-4; D possibly corresponds to TRBD2 (5 bases). This CDR3 is built from 10 residues. Germline CDR1 is GTSNPN and CDR2 is SVGIG (reference sequence). The CDR3 loop reads CAWAGEIPYF. The CDR3 coding sequence is TGTGCCTGGGCCGGGGAAATTCCGTACTTC.

This chain connects TRBV5-5 to TRBJ1-5, with a weak D call TRBD1 (5 bases). This CDR3 has 15 residues. The ends were cut back, 4 bases at V and 2 bases at J, with 13 bases in the middle. Germline V gene lookup returns CDR1 SGHKS and CDR2 YYEKEE (reference sequence). The CDR3 DNA sequence: TGTGCCAGCAGCGTCTCAGAAGGGGGCAATCAGCCCCAGCATTTT. This translates into CASSVSEGGNQPQHF.

The rearrangement links TRBV9 to TRBJ2-3, with 12 bases matching TRBD2. Germline CDR1 SGDLS, CDR2 YYNGEE. The CDR3 has 16 residues. The junction had 3 bases not matched to a gene; V was cut back by 1 base and J by 3 bases. CDR3 sequence: CASSVSTSGGTDTQYF. The CDR3 DNA reads TGTGCCAGCAGCGTATCGACTAGCGGGGGTACAGATACGCAGTATTTT.